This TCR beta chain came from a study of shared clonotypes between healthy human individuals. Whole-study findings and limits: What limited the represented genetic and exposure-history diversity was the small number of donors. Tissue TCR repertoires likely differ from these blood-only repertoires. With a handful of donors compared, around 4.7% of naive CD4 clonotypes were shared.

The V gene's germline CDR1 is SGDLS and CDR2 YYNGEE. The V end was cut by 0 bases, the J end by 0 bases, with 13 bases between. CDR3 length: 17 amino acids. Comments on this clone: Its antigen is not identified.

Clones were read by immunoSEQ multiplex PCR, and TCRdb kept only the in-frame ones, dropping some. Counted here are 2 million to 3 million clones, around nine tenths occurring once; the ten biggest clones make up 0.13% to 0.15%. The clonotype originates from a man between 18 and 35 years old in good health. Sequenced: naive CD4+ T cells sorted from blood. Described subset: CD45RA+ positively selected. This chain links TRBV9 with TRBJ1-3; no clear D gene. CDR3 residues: CASSVGIALSSGNTIYF. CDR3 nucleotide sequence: TGTGCCAGCAGCGTAGGCATAGCCTTGAGCTCTGGAAACACCATATATTTT.